Included here is one T cell receptor (beta chain) sequence, with context. This entry comes from a study of blood T cell repertoires in COVID-19. About the study: The analysed material was cDNA or gDNA that came from T cells, B-cell-depleted T cells, or PBMCs.

Original data processing: Amplification with reference gene primers provided the estimates of nucleated cell counts. Only in-frame clones appear in the TCRdb table, and some are missing; sequencing was by immunoSEQ multiplex PCR. V, J and clone size were drawn from that table, and D and trimming were deduced from the DNA. The sample has 35,000 to 45,000 clones, roughly 76% seen once; the top ten hold under 9%. CDR1 is MDHEN, CDR2 SYDVKM, per germline. Trimming pared 5 bases from V and 8 bases from J, leaving 15 bases between. CDR3 size: 13 residues. Sequenced material: peripheral blood. This receptor was identified in a man in his sixties or seventies with active or convalescent COVID-19. V and J are TRBV28 and TRBJ1-2; possible D gene TRBD1, 5 bases. The CDR3 region is CASSGTEGRGYTF. The DNA for the CDR3 is TGTGCCAGCAGTGGGACGGAGGGAAGGGGCTACACCTTC.